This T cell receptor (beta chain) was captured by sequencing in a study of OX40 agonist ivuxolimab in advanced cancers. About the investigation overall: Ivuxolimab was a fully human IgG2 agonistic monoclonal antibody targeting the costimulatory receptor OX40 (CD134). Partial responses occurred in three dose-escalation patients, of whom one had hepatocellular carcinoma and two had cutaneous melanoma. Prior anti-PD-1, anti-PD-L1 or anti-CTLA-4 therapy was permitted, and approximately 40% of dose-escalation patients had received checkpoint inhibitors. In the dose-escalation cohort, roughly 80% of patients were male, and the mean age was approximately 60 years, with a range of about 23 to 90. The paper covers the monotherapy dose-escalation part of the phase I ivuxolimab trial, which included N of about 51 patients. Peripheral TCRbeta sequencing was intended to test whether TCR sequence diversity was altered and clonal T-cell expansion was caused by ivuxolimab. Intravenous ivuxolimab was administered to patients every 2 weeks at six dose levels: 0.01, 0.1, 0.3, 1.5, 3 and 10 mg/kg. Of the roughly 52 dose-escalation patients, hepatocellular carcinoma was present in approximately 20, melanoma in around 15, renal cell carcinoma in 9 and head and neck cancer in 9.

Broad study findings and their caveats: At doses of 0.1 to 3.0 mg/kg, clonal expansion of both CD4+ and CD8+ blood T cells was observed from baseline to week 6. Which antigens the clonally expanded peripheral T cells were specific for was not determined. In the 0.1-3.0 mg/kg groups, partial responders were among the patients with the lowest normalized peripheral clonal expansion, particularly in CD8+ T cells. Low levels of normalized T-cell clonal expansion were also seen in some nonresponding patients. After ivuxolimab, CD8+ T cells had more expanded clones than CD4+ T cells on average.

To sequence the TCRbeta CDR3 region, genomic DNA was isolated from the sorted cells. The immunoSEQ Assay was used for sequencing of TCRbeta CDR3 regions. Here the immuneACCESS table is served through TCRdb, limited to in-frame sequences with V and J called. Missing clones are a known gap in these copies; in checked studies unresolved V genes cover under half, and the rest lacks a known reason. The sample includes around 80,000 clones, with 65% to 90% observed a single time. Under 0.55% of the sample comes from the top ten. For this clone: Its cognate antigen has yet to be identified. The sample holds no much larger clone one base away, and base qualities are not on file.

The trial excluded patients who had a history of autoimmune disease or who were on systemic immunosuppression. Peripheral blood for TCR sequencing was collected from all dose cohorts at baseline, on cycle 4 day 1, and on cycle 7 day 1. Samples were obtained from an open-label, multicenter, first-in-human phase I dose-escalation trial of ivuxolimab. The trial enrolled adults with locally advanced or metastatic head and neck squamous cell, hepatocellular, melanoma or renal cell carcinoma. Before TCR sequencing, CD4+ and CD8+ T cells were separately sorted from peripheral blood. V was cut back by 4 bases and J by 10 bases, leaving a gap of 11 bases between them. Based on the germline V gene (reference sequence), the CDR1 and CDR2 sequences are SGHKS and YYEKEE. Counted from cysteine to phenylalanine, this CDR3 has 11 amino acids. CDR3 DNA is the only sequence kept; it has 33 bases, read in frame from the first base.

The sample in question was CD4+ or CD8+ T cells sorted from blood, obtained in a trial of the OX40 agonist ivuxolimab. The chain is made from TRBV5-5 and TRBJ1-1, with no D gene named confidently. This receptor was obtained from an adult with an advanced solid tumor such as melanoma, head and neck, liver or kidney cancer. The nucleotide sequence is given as TGTGCCAGCAGCCCCGGCTCTGTAGCTTTCTTT. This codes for CASSPGSVAFF.